This TCR beta chain stems from a study of radiation and T cells in renal cell carcinoma. The V segment lost 6 bases and the J segment 1 base; nucleotides outside the gene matches: 5. This CDR3 contains 13 residues. Germline values: CDR1 SQVTM, CDR2 ANQGSEA. This sample's time point: blood 4 weeks post-SBRT, at nephrectomy. Treatment meaning: 15 Gy SBRT to primary tumor, nephrectomy 4 weeks later. Nephrectomy followed 15 Gy stereotactic body radiation by 4 weeks. The patient's renal cell carcinoma had clear cell pathology. Method: immunoSEQ multiplex PCR; TCRdb's copy keeps in-frame clones and lacks some. The sample shows roughly 86,000 clones, approximately 86% of them seen only once.

V gene TRBV29-1 combines with J gene TRBJ1-1; 7 bases agree with TRBD1. This receptor was obtained from a man aged 50-59 years with renal cell carcinoma. This material consisted of blood, taken from a patient whose treatment included radiotherapy and nephrectomy. As DNA, the CDR3 is TGCAGCGTCGCTGACAGGGCGAACACTGAAGCTTTCTTT. It yields the protein CSVADRANTEAFF.